These 18 T cell receptor beta chains were all obtained from the same sample, sequenced in a study of T cell clonality in common variable immunodeficiency. Sequenced by immunoSEQ multiplex PCR; TCRdb stores in-frame clones only, minus some. The sample is made up of about 43,000 clones, none counted only once. The specimen was peripheral blood mononuclear cells. The receptors come from a person aged 18 to 70 in good health.

About this clone itself: Read sequence stops 3 residues before the CDR3 end, and the germline J gene provides the missing end. V usage is TRBV2 and J usage is TRBJ1-2; 7 bases match TRBD1. The CDR3 is 16 residues long. Germline-derived CDR1 and CDR2 are SNHLY and FYNNEI. The part of the CDR3 DNA that was read is TGTGCCAGCAGTGAAGTGACAGGGTATGCTTTGGGCGGC. This translates into CASSEVTGYALGG. The complete CDR3 reads CASSEVTGYALGGYTF.

There are a few counts of this clone. CDR3 DNA, as far as it was read: TGTGCCAGCAGCTTGAGCGGGGGGGCAGCAGATACC. This gives the protein CASSLSGGAADT. The entire CDR3 protein reads CASSLSGGAADTYTF. The chain has TRBV7-2 and TRBJ1-2; D is perhaps TRBD1 (6 bases). The missing CDR3 end, 3 residues past where the read stops, is filled in from the germline J gene. This CDR3 contains 15 residues. Germline V gene lookup returns CDR1 SGHTA and CDR2 FQGNSA.

This clone has at least ten counts. The read stops 3 residues short of the end of the CDR3; the missing end is completed from the germline J gene. The chain employs TRBV20-1 and TRBJ2-7, with 7 bases identical to TRBD2. V lost 0 bases and J lost 0; bases outside the gene matches: 5. The CDR3 spans 15 residues. Germline CDR1 and CDR2: DFQATT and SNEGSKA (reference sequence). The sequenced part of the CDR3 DNA is TGCAGTGCTAGAGAACCACGACTAGCCTCCTACGAG. Its translation is CSAREPRLASYE. The whole CDR3 reads CSAREPRLASYEQYF.

Many counts were recorded for this clone. Sequencing ends 3 residues short of the CDR3 end; the germline J gene provides the rest. V usage is TRBV6-2 or TRBV6-3 and J usage is TRBJ1-2; TRBD1 aligns across 7 bases. The CDR3 length is 13 residues. V dropped 6 bases and J dropped 6; count of bases not matched to a gene: 7. Germline CDR1 reads MNHEY; CDR2 reads SVGEGT. The part of the CDR3 DNA that was read is TGTGCCAGCAGAGATTGGGACAGCGATGGC. This sequence encodes CASRDWDSDG. The whole CDR3 protein is CASRDWDSDGYTF.

Turning to this clone: The read halts 3 residues ahead of the CDR3 end, with the missing end drawn from the germline J gene. The chain is built from TRBV6-7 and TRBJ1-2; D may be TRBD1 (5 bases). TRBV6-7 is annotated as an ORF whose role is uncertain. The length of the CDR3 is 19 residues. The CDR3 bases that were read are TGTGCCAGCAATCTTTTCGGGGGACTAGCGGGGCTCCGCACAGATACC. This translates into CASNLFGGLAGLRTDT. The full CDR3 sequence reads CASNLFGGLAGLRTDTYTF.

This clone was detected ten times or more. The CDR3 goes on 3 residues after the read ends, and that part is filled in from the germline J gene. The rearrangement joins TRBV30 to TRBJ1-2, with D hard to call. Germline loops: CDR1 GTSNPN, CDR2 SVGIG (reference sequence). The length of the CDR3 is 12 residues. V lost 5 bases to trimming and J lost 0 bases, with 7 bases between them. The CDR3 DNA, read in part, is TGTGCCTGGGGCGGCTCTAACTATGGC. Translated, it gives CAWGGSNYG. The whole CDR3 sequence is CAWGGSNYGYTF.

Many counts were recorded for this clone. Sequencing ends 3 residues short of the CDR3 end; the germline J gene provides the rest. The rearrangement uses TRBV30 and TRBJ1-1; D is ambiguous. The CDR3 loop spans 17 amino acids. Per the germline V gene, CDR1 is GTSNPN and CDR2 is SVGIG (reference sequence). V was trimmed by 0 bases and J by 0 bases, leaving 17 bases between them. The sequenced CDR3 bases are TGTGCCTGGAGTGTACGCCTTTGGCAGACTATGAACACTGAA. This encodes CAWSVRLWQTMNTE. The entire CDR3 reads CAWSVRLWQTMNTEAFF.

This clone was observed at least ten times. The CDR3 end falls 3 residues outside the read, so it is completed with the germline J gene. The J gene is TRBJ2-3, the V gene TRBV20-1, with D possibly being TRBD2 (6 bases). Trimming left V 0 bases short and J 0 bases short, with 13 bases between. Looked up from germline, CDR1 is DFQATT and CDR2 is SNEGSKA (reference sequence). This CDR3 is 16 amino acids long. CDR3 in amino acids: CSARDLAGHSTDTQYF. The CDR3 DNA, read in part, is TGCAGTGCTAGAGATTTGGCGGGGCACAGCACAGATACG.

This clone was counted ten times or more. The DNA ends 3 residues before the CDR3 does, and the rest of the CDR3 is filled in from the germline J gene. This sequence joins TRBV2 and TRBJ2-1; 7 nucleotides match TRBD2. CDR3 length: 14 residues. The J segment lost 4 bases and the V segment lost 5 bases, leaving 5 bases of the junction unmatched. CDR1 is SNHLY and CDR2 is FYNNEI in the germline V gene. This chain's CDR3 is CASSRLASYNEQFF. CDR3 bases read: TGTGCCAGCAGTCGACTAGCATCTTACAATGAG. Variable domain in full (rest from reference TRBV2 and TRBJ2-1): EPEVTQTPSHQVTQMGQEVILRCVPISNHLYFYWYRQILGQKVEFLVSFYNNEISEKSEIFDDQFSVERPDGSNFTLKIRSTKLEDSAMYFCASSRLASYNEQFFGPGTRLTVL.

This clone was found many times. The read ends 3 residues shy of where the CDR3 ends; the end is completed using the germline J gene. The V gene is TRBV20-1, the J gene TRBJ2-5; TRBD1 matches 10 bases. This CDR3 spans 14 amino acids. With V trimmed by 3 bases and J by 2 bases, 3 bases remained unmatched. Germline CDR1 and CDR2: DFQATT and SNEGSKA (reference sequence). CDR3 bases read: TGCAGTGCTAGTCGGACAGGGGGACAAGAGACC. It translates to CSASRTGGQET. The whole CDR3 protein reads CSASRTGGQETQYF.

This clone was detected only a few times. Read sequence stops 3 residues before the CDR3 end, and the germline J gene provides the missing end. The chain carries TRBV2 and TRBJ1-3, with TRBD1 identical over 8 bases. The CDR3 sequence is 15 residues long. V lost 5 bases, J lost 1 base, and 4 bases stayed unmatched. Germline V gene sequence: CDR1 SNHLY, CDR2 FYNNEI. CDR3 amino acids: CASSQGQASGNTIYF. The CDR3 DNA, read in part, is TGTGCCAGCAGTCAGGGACAGGCTTCTGGAAACACC.

This clone was recorded at least ten times. The CDR3 extends 3 residues past the end of the read, so its final part is completed from the germline J gene. V usage is TRBV5-6 and J usage is TRBJ2-5; TRBD1 matches 7 bases. V was pared by 2 bases and J by 3 bases, with 7 bases of the junction left unmatched. Germline V CDR1 and CDR2: SGHDT, YYEEEE. The CDR3 is made up of 15 amino acids. The CDR3 protein is CASSFLTGAEETQYF. The part of the CDR3 DNA that was read is TGTGCCAGCAGCTTTCTTACAGGGGCCGAAGAGACC.

With regard to this clone: Read coverage stops 3 residues before the CDR3 terminus; the germline J gene supplies the remainder. The chain has TRBV7-7 and TRBJ1-1; D not certain. From germline, CDR1 is SSHAT and CDR2 FNYEAQ (reference sequence). With 5 bases removed from V and 0 bases from J, the gap between germline ends came to 13 bases. The CDR3 spans 15 residues. The DNA read from the CDR3 is TGTGCCAGCAGCCCTATACAGCTCCTGAACACTGAA. Its translation: CASSPIQLLNTE. The full CDR3 reads CASSPIQLLNTEAFF.

This clone was observed at least ten times. The covered CDR3 bases are TGTGCCTGGGCTACTCTAGCGGGAGGTGAG. It specifies CAWATLAGGE. In full, the CDR3 is CAWATLAGGEQFF. J is TRBJ2-1 and V is TRBV30; TRBD2 matches 11 bases. The CDR3 goes on 3 residues after the read ends, and that part is filled in from the germline J gene. V trimming: 5 bases; J trimming: 9 bases; junction bases outside the gene matches: 6. There are 13 residues in the CDR3. CDR1 is GTSNPN, CDR2 SVGIG, per germline (reference sequence). The variable domain in full, with the rest retrieved from reference TRBV30 and TRBJ2-1, is SQTIHQWPATLVQPVGSPLSLECTVEGTSNPNLYWYRQAAGRGLQLLFYSVGIGQISSEVPQNLSASRPQDRQFILSSKKLLLSDSGFYLCAWATLAGGEQFFGPGTRLTVL.

This clone occurred many times. The CDR3 end lies 3 residues beyond the end of the read and is filled in from the germline J gene. The chain employs TRBV5-1 and TRBJ2-5, with D possibly TRBD2 on 6 matching bases. Trimming took off 0 bases at V and 5 bases at J, with 11 bases between the two ends. CDR3 size: 14 residues. Germline V gene sequence: CDR1 SGHRS, CDR2 YFSETQ. The CDR3 is CASSLVEGRETQYF. CDR3 DNA, as far as it was read: TGCGCCAGCAGCTTGGTGGAGGGGAGGGAGACC.

This clone was seen many times. Read coverage stops 3 residues before the CDR3 terminus; the germline J gene supplies the remainder. This chain connects TRBV6-4 to TRBJ2-7; 11 nucleotides agree with TRBD2. V lost 2 bases to trimming and J lost 2 bases; unmatched junction nucleotides: 8. The germline V gene has CDR1 MRHNA and CDR2 SNTAGT. CDR3 length: 17 residues. The covered CDR3 bases are TGTGCCAGCAGTGACCGTGCTAGCGGGAGGAAGGCCTACGAG. Translation gives CASSDRASGRKAYE. The complete CDR3 sequence is CASSDRASGRKAYEQYF.

This clone was counted many times. The sequenced fragment ends 3 residues before the CDR3 boundary, so the rest is inferred from the germline J gene. V gene TRBV6-1 combines with J gene TRBJ2-6; 7 bases line up with TRBD2. The CDR3 runs 15 residues. With 4 bases clipped from V and 0 bases from J, the junction kept 0 bases outside the gene matches. Germline V gene sequence: CDR1 MNHNS, CDR2 SASEGT. Partial CDR3 DNA: TGTGCCAGCAGTGGGACTAGCTCTGGGGCCAACGTC. Protein product: CASSGTSSGANV. The whole CDR3 sequence reads CASSGTSSGANVLTF.

This clone has ten or more counts. Sequencing ends 3 residues short of the CDR3 end; the germline J gene provides the rest. V is TRBV18 and J is TRBJ2-6; tentatively, D is TRBD1 (5 bases). The CDR3 runs to 16 residues. The germline V gene has CDR1 KGHSH and CDR2 LQKENI. V lost 5 bases to trimming and J lost 4 bases, with 15 bases between them. CDR3 bases read: TGTGCCAGCTCATCCTTAAGGGGTTCCGGGGCCAACGTC. Its translation: CASSSLRGSGANV. The complete CDR3 reads CASSSLRGSGANVLTF.